These 31 T cell receptor beta chains share one sample of origin, sequenced in a study of blood T cell repertoires in COVID-19. The data were produced by immunoSEQ multiplex PCR, yet TCRdb's version contains in-frame clones alone and is incomplete. The sample includes 150,000 to 200,000 clones, 80% of them seen just once. The source material was PBMCs or T cells enriched from blood (not recorded which). The receptors come from a woman aged 55-69 years who had recovered from COVID-19.

The J gene is TRBJ2-2, the V gene TRBV9, with D perhaps matching TRBD1 (6 bases). CDR1 and CDR2 from the germline V gene are SGDLS and YYNGEE. V lost 3 bases and J lost 7, with 16 bases in between. The CDR3 is 15 amino acids. CDR3 bases: TGTGCCAGCAGCGCAGAACAGGGTTTTGACGGGGAGCTGTTTTTT. Amino acids: CASSAEQGFDGELFF.

V is TRBV19 and J is TRBJ1-2; 8 nucleotides align to TRBD1. CDR3 length: 13 residues. Germline V gene sequence: CDR1 LNHDA, CDR2 SQIVND (reference sequence). V lost 6 bases, J lost 7 bases, and 7 bases stayed unmatched. The DNA for the CDR3 is TGTGCCAGTAGGGGACAGGAGAAGGCTGGCTACACCTTC. It encodes CASRGQEKAGYTF.

J is TRBJ2-1 and V is TRBV19; 8 bases are shared with TRBD1. This CDR3 region has 14 residues. The junction had 3 bases not matched to a gene; V was cut back by 7 bases and J by 1 base. Per the germline V gene, CDR1 is LNHDA and CDR2 is SQIVND (reference sequence). CDR3 bases: TGTGCCAGTAATCAGGGGGCGTCCTACAATGAGCAGTTCTTC. Protein product: CASNQGASYNEQFF.

The gene calls are TRBV3-1 (or the pseudogene TRBV3-2) and TRBJ1-4, with TRBD1 matching over 7 bases. Losses at the gene ends were 4 bases for V and 8 bases for J; bases not matched to a gene: 10. CDR3 length equals 15 residues. CDR1 is LGHDT and CDR2 is YNNKEL in the germline V gene (reference sequence). Here the CDR3 reads CASSRMGQRDEKLFF. The CDR3 bases are TGTGCCAGCAGCCGCATGGGACAGAGAGACGAAAAACTGTTTTTT.

J is TRBJ1-2 and V is TRBV5-1; D ambiguous. Trimming took off 0 bases at V and 5 bases at J, with 8 bases between the two ends. In germline, CDR1 is SGHRS, CDR2 YFSETQ. The CDR3 covers 13 residues. CDR3 protein: CASSLVAGYGYTF. For the CDR3, the DNA is TGCGCCAGCAGCTTGGTGGCGGGGTATGGCTACACCTTC.

The J gene is TRBJ1-5, the V gene TRBV27; 7 bases agree with TRBD1. J lost 0 bases, V lost 5 bases, and 13 bases had no gene match. Germline V gives CDR1 MNHEY, CDR2 SMNVEV (reference sequence). The CDR3 runs 18 residues. This chain's CDR3 is CASSPMGRGAYSNQPQHF. The CDR3 bases are TGTGCCAGCAGTCCGATGGGCAGGGGGGCTTATAGCAATCAGCCCCAGCATTTT.

This chain connects TRBV21-1 to TRBJ1-5. TRBV21-1 is noted as a pseudogene. CDR3 size: 17 residues. CDR3 DNA sequence: TGTGCCAGCAGCAAAGCTCCTGCGGAGACGATGAATCAGCCCCAGCATTTT. This codes for CASSKAPAETMNQPQHF.

This clone was recorded once. The genes are TRBV29-1 and TRBJ1-2, with 9 bases fitting TRBD1. V shed 1 base and J 1 base; nucleotides not matched to a gene: 7. This CDR3 comprises 16 residues. CDR1 and CDR2 (germline): SQVTM, ANQGSEA. DNA for the CDR3: TGCAGCGTTGAAGGGGAGACAGGGGGGAGTAACTATGGCTACACCTTC. Protein sequence: CSVEGETGGSNYGYTF.

The chain joins TRBV6-5 to TRBJ2-2; 7 bases are shared with TRBD1. CDR1 is MNHEY and CDR2 is SVGAGI in the germline V gene. V lost 8 bases to trimming and J lost 4 bases; unmatched junction nucleotides: 10. The CDR3 length is 15 residues. CDR3 loop: CASARQGSTTGELFF. The CDR3 region has the DNA TGTGCCAGCGCCAGACAGGGATCCACCACCGGGGAGCTGTTTTTT.

The rearrangement links TRBV3-1 (or the pseudogene TRBV3-2) to TRBJ2-1; D call uncertain. V was shortened by 8 bases and J by 1 base, with 12 bases between the two germline ends. The CDR3 sequence is 14 residues long. CDR1 is LGHDT and CDR2 is YNNKEL in the germline V gene (reference sequence). CDR3 loop: CASCPAGSYNEQFF. The CDR3 nucleotides are TGTGCCAGCTGCCCAGCAGGTTCCTACAATGAGCAGTTCTTC.

Of note for this clone: Germline is not matched at one junction end, which may reflect a read error. The chain links TRBV6-1 to TRBJ2-1, with 7 positions matching TRBD1. The CDR3 has 14 residues. Germline V gene sequence: CDR1 MNHNS, CDR2 SASEGT. The CDR3 DNA sequence: TGTGCCAGCAGGGAAGACAGGGCAACGAATGAGCAGTTCTTC. Amino acids: CASREDRATNEQFF.

This CDR3 reads CASSLRGQASTEAFF. The CDR3 DNA follows: TGCGCCAGCAGCTTGAGAGGACAGGCATCCACTGAAGCTTTCTTT. This rearrangement joins TRBV5-1 to TRBJ1-1; TRBD1 aligns across 7 bases. V was pared by 1 base and J by 4 bases, with 7 bases of the junction left unmatched. The germline V gene encodes CDR1 SGHRS and CDR2 YFSETQ. CDR3 size: 15 residues.

V and J are TRBV11-2 and TRBJ1-2; 9 nucleotides line up with TRBD1. The CDR3 loop spans 15 amino acids. Per germline, CDR1 SGHAT and CDR2 FQNNGV. Unmatched junction bases numbered 6, after V lost 0 bases and J lost 7 bases. CDR3 residues: CASSLDGGTGFGYTF. The CDR3 nucleotides are TGTGCCAGCAGCTTAGATGGAGGGACAGGGTTTGGCTACACCTTC.

The chain uses TRBV3-1 (or the pseudogene TRBV3-2) and TRBJ2-1; D not certain. CDR1 is LGHDT, CDR2 YNNKEL, per germline (reference sequence). Trimming left V 6 bases short and J 7 bases short, with 13 bases between. The CDR3 runs to 13 residues. The CDR3 is CASRTTANNEQFF. The CDR3 DNA follows: TGTGCCAGCAGGACGACTGCTAATAATGAGCAGTTCTTC.

This clone appeared a single time. Other DNA sequences in the sample encode the same CDR3. This chain links TRBV7-9 with TRBJ1-1; a possible D gene is TRBD1 (6 bases). Germline V gene data show CDR1 as SEHNR and CDR2 as FQNEAQ (reference sequence). The CDR3 contains 13 residues. V was shortened by 11 bases and J by 0 bases, with 13 bases between the two germline ends. CDR3 amino acids: CAGRRGMNTEAFF. The CDR3 nucleotides are TGTGCCGGGCGCAGGGGCATGAACACTGAAGCTTTCTTT.

J is TRBJ1-6 and V is TRBV28, with 9 bases identical to TRBD1. Germline trimming cut 7 bases from V and 8 bases from J; bases unmatched to any gene: 6. This CDR3 region has 14 residues. Germline V CDR1 and CDR2: MDHEN, SYDVKM. The CDR3 is CASNLWTGDSPLHF. DNA of the CDR3: TGTGCCAGCAACCTTTGGACAGGGGATTCACCCCTCCACTTT.

V is TRBV6-1 and J is TRBJ1-1, with D unclear. CDR1 is MNHNS and CDR2 is SASEGT in the germline V gene. The V and J ends lost 6 bases and 7 bases respectively, with 9 bases between them. The CDR3 runs 11 residues. This CDR3 is CASRETGEAFF. DNA for the CDR3: TGTGCCAGCAGGGAAACGGGTGAAGCTTTCTTT.

As to this clone: In the same sample, other DNA sequences code for this CDR3. The chain employs TRBV3-1 (or the pseudogene TRBV3-2) and TRBJ1-2; no clear D gene. CDR3 length: 14 amino acids. Trimming stripped 0 bases from V and 2 bases from J, with 7 bases between. Germline CDR1 and CDR2: LGHDT and YNNKEL (reference sequence). In DNA form, the CDR3 reads TGTGCCAGCAGCCAAGATGGAGGGAACTATGGCTACACCTTC. Residues: CASSQDGGNYGYTF.

The chain combines TRBV24-1 with TRBJ1-5; 10 positions agree with TRBD1. Germline V lookup: CDR1 KGHDR, CDR2 SFDVKD. CDR3 size: 18 residues. V shed 4 bases, J shed 4 bases, and the junction held 12 bases outside the gene matches. The CDR3 sequence is CATSDPNRDRGPNQPQHF. DNA of the CDR3: TGTGCCACCAGTGACCCTAACCGGGACAGGGGCCCTAATCAGCCCCAGCATTTT.

This clone has just one count. The chain combines TRBV19 with TRBJ1-1, with 7 bases identical to TRBD1. Germline lookup yields CDR1 LNHDA and CDR2 SQIVND (reference sequence). V lost 4 bases, J lost 4 bases, and 6 bases stayed unmatched. The CDR3 extends over 14 amino acids. The CDR3 DNA follows: TGTGCCAGTAGTAAGACAGGGAGCGGCACTGAAGCTTTCTTT. Its protein product is CASSKTGSGTEAFF.

The chain is built from TRBV2 and TRBJ2-7; TRBD1 might be the D (6 bases). This CDR3 is 14 amino acids long. CDR1 and CDR2 (germline): SNHLY, FYNNEI. V was cut by 7 bases and J by 3 bases, with 16 bases left in between. The CDR3: CASIPGQGDYEQYF. The CDR3 bases are TGTGCCAGCATTCCGGGACAAGGTGACTACGAGCAGTACTTC.

This clone was recorded once. The rearrangement links TRBV29-1 to TRBJ1-2; D ambiguous. Deletions cut 7 bases from V and 2 bases from J, with 8 bases between. CDR3 length equals 11 residues. Per the germline V gene, CDR1 is SQVTM and CDR2 is ANQGSEA. CDR3 amino acids: CSAPQNYGYTF. In DNA, the CDR3 is TGCAGCGCGCCACAGAACTATGGCTACACCTTC. Variable domain in full (rest from reference TRBV29-1 and TRBJ1-2): SAVISQKPSRDICQRGTSLTIQCQVDSQVTMMFWYRQQPGQSLTLIATANQGSEATYESGFVIDKFPISRPNLTFSTLTVSNMSPEDSSIYLCSAPQNYGYTFGSGTRLTVV.

This chain uses TRBV6-5 with TRBJ2-3, with 12 bases that match TRBD2. The CDR3 length is 15 residues. Germline CDR1 reads MNHEY; CDR2 reads SVGAGI. J gave up 3 bases and V 7 bases, and 5 bases lay outside the gene matches. The CDR3 protein is CASTLLAGGTDTQYF. For the CDR3, the DNA is TGTGCCAGCACCTTACTAGCGGGGGGTACAGATACGCAGTATTTT.

This clone has ten or more counts. V is TRBV5-4 and J is TRBJ2-3; 9 nucleotides align to TRBD2. The CDR3 has 16 amino acids. Germline CDR1 is SGHNT and CDR2 is YYREEE (reference sequence). V was pared by 3 bases and J by 4 bases, with 9 bases of the junction left unmatched. The CDR3 region is CASSSLSSGGSDTQYF. DNA for the CDR3: TGTGCCAGCAGCTCCCTCTCGAGCGGGGGGTCAGATACGCAGTATTTT.

V is TRBV4-1 and J is TRBJ2-1; unclear D gene. Trimming stripped 0 bases from V and 0 bases from J, with 12 bases between. Germline CDR1 reads MGHRA; CDR2 reads YSYEKL. The CDR3 is made up of 17 amino acids. CDR3 DNA: TGCGCCAGCAGCCAAGAGGCAGGAAGCCTCTCCTACAATGAGCAGTTCTTC. Translated, it gives CASSQEAGSLSYNEQFF.

The gene calls are TRBV5-1 and TRBJ1-6; possibly TRBD1 for D (5 bases). The CDR3 is made up of 15 amino acids. The V gene's germline CDR1 is SGHRS and CDR2 YFSETQ. V gave up 0 bases and J gave up 5 bases, with 9 bases separating them. For the CDR3, the DNA is TGCGCCAGCAGCTTGGGGGCGGGGGATAATTCACCCCTCCACTTT. This codes for CASSLGAGDNSPLHF.

The chain uses TRBV4-1 and TRBJ2-7; TRBD2 matches at 7 bases. CDR1 and CDR2 (germline): MGHRA, YSYEKL. This CDR3 is 16 amino acids long. J lost 3 bases, V lost 1 base, and 9 bases had no gene match. In DNA form, the CDR3 reads TGCGCCAGCAGCCAAGTGTTCGGGGGGTCCAGCTACGAGCAGTACTTC. Translation gives CASSQVFGGSSYEQYF.

V is TRBV5-1 and J is TRBJ2-7; D remains ambiguous. Per the germline V gene, CDR1 is SGHRS and CDR2 is YFSETQ. V gave up 0 bases and J gave up 6 bases, with 7 bases separating them. This CDR3 spans 12 amino acids. CDR3 bases: TGCGCCAGCAGCTTGGACGGTAGCGAGCAGTACTTC. Translating gives CASSLDGSEQYF.

This clone was detected a few times. The chain recombines TRBV30 with TRBJ1-1; D ambiguous. In germline, CDR1 is GTSNPN, CDR2 SVGIG (reference sequence). V was clipped by 4 bases and J by 4 bases, with 13 bases between them. There are 13 residues in the CDR3. The CDR3 region is CAWKVLDGTEAFF. In nucleotides, the CDR3 is TGTGCCTGGAAGGTCCTAGATGGCACTGAAGCTTTCTTT.

The J gene is TRBJ1-1, the V gene TRBV3-1 (or the pseudogene TRBV3-2); tentatively, D is TRBD1 (6 bases). V lost 3 bases to trimming and J lost 8 bases, with 10 bases between them. CDR1 and CDR2 (germline): LGHDT, YNNKEL (reference sequence). The CDR3 loop spans 12 amino acids. This CDR3 reads CASSHKGGEAFF. CDR3 sequence (DNA): TGTGCCAGCAGCCATAAGGGGGGGGAAGCTTTCTTT.

The CDR3: CSVSGQGGQPQHF. CDR3 DNA sequence: TGCAGCGTATCGGGACAGGGGGGCCAGCCCCAGCATTTT. V gene TRBV29-1 combines with J gene TRBJ1-5; 11 bases line up with TRBD1. Germline values: CDR1 SQVTM, CDR2 ANQGSEA. The CDR3 is 13 amino acids. J gave up 7 bases and V 6 bases, and 5 bases lay outside the gene matches.